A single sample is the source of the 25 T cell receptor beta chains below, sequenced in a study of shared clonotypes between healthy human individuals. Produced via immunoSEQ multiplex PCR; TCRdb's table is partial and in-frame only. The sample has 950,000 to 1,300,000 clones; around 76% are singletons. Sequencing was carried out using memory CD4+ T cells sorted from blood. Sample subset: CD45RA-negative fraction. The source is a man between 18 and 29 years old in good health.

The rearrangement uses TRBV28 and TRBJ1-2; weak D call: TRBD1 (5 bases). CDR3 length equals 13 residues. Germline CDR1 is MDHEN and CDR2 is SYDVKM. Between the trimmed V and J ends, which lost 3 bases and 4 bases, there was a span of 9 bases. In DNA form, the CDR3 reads TGTGCCAGCAGTTTCCGGGGGATCTATGGCTACACCTTC. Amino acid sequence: CASSFRGIYGYTF.

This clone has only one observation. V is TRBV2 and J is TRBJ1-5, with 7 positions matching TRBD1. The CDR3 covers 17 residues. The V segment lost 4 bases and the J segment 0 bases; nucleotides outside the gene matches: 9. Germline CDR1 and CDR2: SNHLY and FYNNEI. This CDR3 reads CASSAPGQLYSNQPQHF. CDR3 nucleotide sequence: TGTGCCAGCAGTGCTCCGGGACAGCTATATAGCAATCAGCCCCAGCATTTT. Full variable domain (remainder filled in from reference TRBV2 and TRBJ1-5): EPEVTQTPSHQVTQMGQEVILRCVPISNHLYFYWYRQILGQKVEFLVSFYNNEISEKSEIFDDQFSVERPDGSNFTLKIRSTKLEDSAMYFCASSAPGQLYSNQPQHFGDGTRLSIL.

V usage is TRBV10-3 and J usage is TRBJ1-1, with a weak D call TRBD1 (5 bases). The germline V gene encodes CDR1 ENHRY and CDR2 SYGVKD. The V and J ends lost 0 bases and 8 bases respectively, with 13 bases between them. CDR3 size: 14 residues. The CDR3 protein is CAISESIRDREAFF. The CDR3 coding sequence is TGTGCCATCAGTGAGTCGATCAGGGATAGGGAAGCTTTCTTT.

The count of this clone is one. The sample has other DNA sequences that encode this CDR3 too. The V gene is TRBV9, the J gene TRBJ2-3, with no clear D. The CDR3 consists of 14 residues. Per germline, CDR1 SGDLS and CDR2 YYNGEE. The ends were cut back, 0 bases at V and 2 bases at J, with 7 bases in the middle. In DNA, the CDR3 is TGTGCCAGCAGCGTAGGTGGCAACACAGATACGCAGTATTTT. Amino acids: CASSVGGNTDTQYF.

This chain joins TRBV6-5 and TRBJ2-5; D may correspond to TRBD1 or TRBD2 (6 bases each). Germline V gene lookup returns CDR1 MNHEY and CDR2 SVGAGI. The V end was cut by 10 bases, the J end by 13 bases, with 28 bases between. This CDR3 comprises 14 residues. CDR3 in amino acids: CATIPTGGVGGRYF. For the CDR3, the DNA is TGTGCCACGATACCGACAGGAGGTGTAGGAGGGAGGTACTTC.

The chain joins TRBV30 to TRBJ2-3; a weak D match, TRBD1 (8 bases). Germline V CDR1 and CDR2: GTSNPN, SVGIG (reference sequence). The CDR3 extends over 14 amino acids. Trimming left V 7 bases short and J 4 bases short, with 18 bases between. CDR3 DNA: TGTGCCTTAGACAGGGGAGGGCACGCAGATACGCAGTATTTT. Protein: CALDRGGHADTQYF.

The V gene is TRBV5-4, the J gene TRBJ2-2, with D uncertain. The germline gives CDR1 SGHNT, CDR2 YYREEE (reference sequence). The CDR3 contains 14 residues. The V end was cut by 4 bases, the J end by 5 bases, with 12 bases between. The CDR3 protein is CASSPLRETGELFF. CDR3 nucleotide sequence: TGTGCCAGCAGCCCCCTGCGTGAAACCGGGGAGCTGTTTTTT. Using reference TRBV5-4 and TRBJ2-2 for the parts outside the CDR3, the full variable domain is ETGVTQSPTHLIKTRGQQVTLRCSSQSGHNTVSWYQQALGQGPQFIFQYYREEENGRGNFPPRFSGLQFPNYSSELNVNALELDDSALYLCASSPLRETGELFFGEGSRLTVL.

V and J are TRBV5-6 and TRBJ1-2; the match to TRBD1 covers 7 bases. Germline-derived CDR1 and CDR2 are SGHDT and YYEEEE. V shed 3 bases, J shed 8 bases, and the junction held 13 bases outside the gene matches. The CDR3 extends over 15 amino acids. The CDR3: CASSYKDRYYGGYTF. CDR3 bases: TGTGCCAGCAGCTACAAGGACAGGTACTATGGCGGCTACACCTTC.

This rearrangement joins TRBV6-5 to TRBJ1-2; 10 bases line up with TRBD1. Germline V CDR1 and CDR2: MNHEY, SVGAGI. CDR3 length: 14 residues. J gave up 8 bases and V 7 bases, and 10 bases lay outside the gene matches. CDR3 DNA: TGTGCCAGCACCTTTCGGACAGGGGGGGGAGGCTACACCTTC. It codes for CASTFRTGGGGYTF.

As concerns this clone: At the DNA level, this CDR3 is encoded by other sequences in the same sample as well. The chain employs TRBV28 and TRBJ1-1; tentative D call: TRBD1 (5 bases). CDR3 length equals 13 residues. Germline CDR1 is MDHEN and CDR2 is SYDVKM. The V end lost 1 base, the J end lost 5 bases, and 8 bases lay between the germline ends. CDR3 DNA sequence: TGTGCCAGCAGTTTATTGGGGGGTACTGAAGCTTTCTTT. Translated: CASSLLGGTEAFF.

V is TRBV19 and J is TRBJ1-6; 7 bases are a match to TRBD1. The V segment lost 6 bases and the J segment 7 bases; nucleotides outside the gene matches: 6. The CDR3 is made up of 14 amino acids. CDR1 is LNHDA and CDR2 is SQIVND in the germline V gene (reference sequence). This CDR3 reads CASRTGTANSPLHF. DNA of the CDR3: TGTGCCAGTAGGACCGGGACAGCGAATTCACCCCTCCACTTT.

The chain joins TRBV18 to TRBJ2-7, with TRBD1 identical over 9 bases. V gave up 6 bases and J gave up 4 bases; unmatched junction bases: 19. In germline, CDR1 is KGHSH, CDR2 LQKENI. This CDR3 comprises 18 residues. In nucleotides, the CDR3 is TGTGCCAGCTCTCTAACCAACGGAGCGGGACAGGGAGGTTACGAGCAGTACTTC. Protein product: CASSLTNGAGQGGYEQYF.

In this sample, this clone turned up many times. CDR3 coding DNA: TGTGCCAGCAGTTTATCGTGGCTTCTCCGCACAGATACGCAGTATTTT. It specifies CASSLSWLLRTDTQYF. This chain joins TRBV27 and TRBJ2-3; no firm D call. V was trimmed by 0 bases and J by 1 base, leaving 11 bases between them. This CDR3 is 16 amino acids long. CDR1 MNHEY and CDR2 SMNVEV come from the germline V gene (reference sequence).

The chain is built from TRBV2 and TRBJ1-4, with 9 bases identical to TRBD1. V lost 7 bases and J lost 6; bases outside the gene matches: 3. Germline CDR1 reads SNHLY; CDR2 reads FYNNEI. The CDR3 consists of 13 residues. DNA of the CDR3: TGTGCCAGCATCAGGACAGGGGATGAAAAACTGTTTTTT. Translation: CASIRTGDEKLFF.

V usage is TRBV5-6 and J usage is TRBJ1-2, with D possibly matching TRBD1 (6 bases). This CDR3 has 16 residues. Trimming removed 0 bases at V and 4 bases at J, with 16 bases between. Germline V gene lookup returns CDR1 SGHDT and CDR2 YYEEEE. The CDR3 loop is CASSLAGQPPSYGYTF. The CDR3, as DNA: TGTGCCAGCAGCTTGGCCGGACAGCCACCTAGCTATGGCTACACCTTC.

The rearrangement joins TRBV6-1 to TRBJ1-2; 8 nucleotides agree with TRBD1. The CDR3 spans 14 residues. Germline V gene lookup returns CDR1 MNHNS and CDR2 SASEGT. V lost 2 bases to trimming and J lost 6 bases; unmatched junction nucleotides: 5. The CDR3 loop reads CASSERGRGHGYTF. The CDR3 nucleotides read TGTGCCAGCAGTGAAAGAGGCAGGGGGCATGGCTACACCTTC.

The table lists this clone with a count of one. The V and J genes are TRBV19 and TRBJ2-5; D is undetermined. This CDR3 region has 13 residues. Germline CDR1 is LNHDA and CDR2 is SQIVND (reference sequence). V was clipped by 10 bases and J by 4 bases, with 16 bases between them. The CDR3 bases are TGTGCCACCTCTTGGGGTCAAGGAGAGACCCAGTACTTC. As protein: CATSWGQGETQYF.

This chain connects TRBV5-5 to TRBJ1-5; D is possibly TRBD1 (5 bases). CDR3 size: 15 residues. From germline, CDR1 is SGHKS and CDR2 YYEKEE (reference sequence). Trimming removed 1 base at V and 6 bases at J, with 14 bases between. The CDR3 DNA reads TGTGCCAGCAGCTTGCAGGGCGATGGGAGTCAGCCCCAGCATTTT. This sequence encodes CASSLQGDGSQPQHF.

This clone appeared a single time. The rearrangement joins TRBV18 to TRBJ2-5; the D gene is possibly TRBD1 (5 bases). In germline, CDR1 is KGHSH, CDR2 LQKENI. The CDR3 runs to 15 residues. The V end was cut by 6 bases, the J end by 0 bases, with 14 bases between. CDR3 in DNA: TGTGCCAGCTCCCTTGGCAGGGTTGACCAAGAGACCCAGTACTTC. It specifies CASSLGRVDQETQYF. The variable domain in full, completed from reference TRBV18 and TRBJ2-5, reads NAGVMQNPRHLVRRRGQEARLRCSPMKGHSHVYWYRQLPEEGLKFMVYLQKENIIDESGMPKERFSAEFPKEGPSILRIQQVVRGDSAAYFCASSLGRVDQETQYFGPGTRLLVL.

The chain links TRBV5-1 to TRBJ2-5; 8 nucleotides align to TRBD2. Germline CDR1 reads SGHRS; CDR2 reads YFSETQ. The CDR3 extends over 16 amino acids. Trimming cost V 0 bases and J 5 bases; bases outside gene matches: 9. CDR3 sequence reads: CASSLEGTRGMETQYF. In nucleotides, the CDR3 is TGCGCCAGCAGCTTGGAGGGGACTAGGGGAATGGAGACCCAGTACTTC.

The CDR3 loop is CASGGRGLEPQHF. The CDR3 DNA sequence: TGTGCCAGCGGGGGCAGGGGGCTAGAGCCCCAGCATTTT. The J gene is TRBJ1-5, the V gene TRBV6-1; 8 positions match TRBD1. Germline V gives CDR1 MNHNS, CDR2 SASEGT. This CDR3 is built from 13 residues. J was trimmed by 8 bases and V by 8 bases; bases with no gene match: 8.

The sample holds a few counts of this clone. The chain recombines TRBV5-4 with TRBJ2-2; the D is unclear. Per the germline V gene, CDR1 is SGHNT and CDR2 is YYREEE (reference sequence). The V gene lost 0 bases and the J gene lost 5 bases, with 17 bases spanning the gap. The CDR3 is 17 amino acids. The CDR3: CASSLAARVKGTGELFF. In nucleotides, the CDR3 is TGTGCCAGCAGCTTGGCGGCTAGAGTGAAGGGAACCGGGGAGCTGTTTTTT.

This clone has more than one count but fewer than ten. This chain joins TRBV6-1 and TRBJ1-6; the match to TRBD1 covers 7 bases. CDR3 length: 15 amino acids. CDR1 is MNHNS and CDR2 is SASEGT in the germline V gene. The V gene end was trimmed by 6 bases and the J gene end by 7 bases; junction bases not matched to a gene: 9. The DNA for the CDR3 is TGTGCCAGCAGACGACAGGGTGAGGCGAATTCACCCCTCCACTTT. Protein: CASRRQGEANSPLHF.

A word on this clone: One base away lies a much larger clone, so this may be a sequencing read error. CDR3 protein: CASSPDGGQFF. The CDR3 nucleotides read TGCGCCAGCAGCCCCGACGGGGGGCAGTTCTTC. This chain uses TRBV5-1 with TRBJ2-1, with D tentatively TRBD2 (6 bases). The CDR3 is 11 amino acids. The V end lost 4 bases, the J end lost 12 bases, and 11 bases lay between the germline ends. The germline V gene encodes CDR1 SGHRS and CDR2 YFSETQ. Supplemented by reference TRBV5-1 and TRBJ2-1, the full variable domain reads KAGVTQTPRYLIKTRGQQVTLSCSPISGHRSVSWYQQTPGQGLQFLFEYFSETQRNKGNFPGRFSGRQFSNSRSEMNVSTLELGDSALYLCASSPDGGQFFGPGTRLTVL.

CDR3: CASSLGGLAGWETQYF. The CDR3 DNA sequence: TGTGCCAGCAGCTTAGGTGGACTAGCGGGATGGGAGACCCAGTACTTC. The J gene is TRBJ2-5, the V gene TRBV11-2; 12 bases are a match to TRBD2. Germline V gene data show CDR1 as SGHAT and CDR2 as FQNNGV. The V gene end was trimmed by 1 base and the J gene end by 5 bases; junction bases not matched to a gene: 5. The CDR3 is 16 residues long.